These 15 T cell receptor beta chains were sequenced from one sample in a study of monozygotic twins with inflammatory bowel disease. TCRdb reprocessed the 5' RACE reads; each CDR3 protein has one entry and no DNA is given. This sample's table reports roughly 160,000 distinct CDR3 sequences. The sequencing input was blood. Every receptor here comes from a human donor with ulcerative colitis or Crohn's disease, or a healthy co-twin of an affected twin (not recorded which).

The chain links TRBV2 to TRBJ2-7; the TCRdb D gene call, TRBD2, has no DNA to confirm it. Germline V gives CDR1 SNHLY, CDR2 FYNNEI. This CDR3 spans 13 amino acids. CDR3 sequence: CASSEQGPYEQYF.

J is TRBJ2-3 and V is TRBV6-1. This CDR3 has 13 residues. Germline values: CDR1 MNHNS, CDR2 SASEGT. CDR3 sequence reads: CASSEMGFDTQYF.

The chain carries TRBV5-4 and TRBJ2-2. CDR1 is SGHNT and CDR2 is YYREEE in the germline V gene (reference sequence). CDR3 length: 15 residues. Here the CDR3 reads CASSLGRANTGELFF.

This chain connects TRBV7-9 to TRBJ2-1. Germline CDR1 SEHNR, CDR2 FQNEAQ (reference sequence). The CDR3 has 12 amino acids. This CDR3 is CASAGRGNEQFF.

J is TRBJ1-4 and V is TRBV20-1; TCRdb selects TRBD1, and the lack of DNA leaves this call unchecked. Germline V CDR1 and CDR2: DFQATT, SNEGSKA (reference sequence). The CDR3 is made up of 15 amino acids. The CDR3 sequence is CSALTPQGAGEKLFF.

The CDR3 sequence: CASSEFPQGATPYEQYF. The V call is TRBV6-1, the J call TRBJ2-7; TCRdb's D call of TRBD1 is untestable without DNA. CDR1 and CDR2 (germline): MNHNS, SASEGT. This CDR3 region has 17 residues.

The chain couples TRBV5-5 to TRBJ2-2; with no DNA, the TCRdb D assignment of TRBD1 cannot be verified. Germline assignment: CDR1 SGHKS and CDR2 YYEKEE (reference sequence). The length of the CDR3 is 16 residues. The CDR3 region is CASSSTGAANTGELFF.

The chain joins TRBV19 to TRBJ2-1; the D call of TRBD2 rests on TCRdb alone, since no DNA is present to check it. The CDR3 length is 19 residues. In germline, CDR1 is LNHDA, CDR2 SQIVND (reference sequence). CDR3 in amino acids: CASRTWASEQSSSYNEQFF.

The chain recombines TRBV4-2 with TRBJ2-1. This CDR3 comprises 15 residues. CDR1 is LGHNA and CDR2 is YNFKEQ in the germline V gene. The CDR3 here is CASSLRLFRDNEQFF.

The chain has TRBV2 and TRBJ1-5; absent DNA, TCRdb's TRBD1 call cannot be checked. CDR1 is SNHLY and CDR2 is FYNNEI in the germline V gene. This CDR3 region has 13 residues. The CDR3 region is CASRGDRERPQHF. Drawing the rest from reference TRBV2 and TRBJ1-5, the complete variable domain is EPEVTQTPSHQVTQMGQEVILRCVPISNHLYFYWYRQILGQKVEFLVSFYNNEISEKSEIFDDQFSVERPDGSNFTLKIRSTKLEDSAMYFCASRGDRERPQHFGDGTRLSIL.

The chain employs TRBV12-3 or TRBV12-4 and TRBJ2-7; lacking DNA, the TRBD2 call made by TCRdb goes unchecked. CDR3 length: 15 amino acids. Here the CDR3 reads CASSLGGGPGGEQYF.

The chain joins TRBV5-1 to TRBJ2-2; TCRdb's D gene call, TRBD1, goes unchecked for lack of DNA. Germline V gives CDR1 SGHRS, CDR2 YFSETQ. There are 16 residues in the CDR3. The CDR3: CASSLSGTPNTGELFF.

The chain combines TRBV7-2 with TRBJ2-2; the D call from TCRdb, TRBD2, cannot be confirmed without DNA. The CDR3 length is 20 residues. Germline assignment: CDR1 SGHTA and CDR2 FQGNSA. The CDR3 sequence: CASSRLSGTSGGAATGELFF. Drawing the rest from reference TRBV7-2 and TRBJ2-2, the complete variable domain is GAGVSQSPSNKVTEKGKDVELRCDPISGHTALYWYRQSLGQGLEFLIYFQGNSAPDKSGLPSDRFSAERTGGSVSTLTIQRTQQEDSAVYLCASSRLSGTSGGAATGELFFGEGSRLTVL.

The chain combines TRBV5-1 with TRBJ2-5; the TRBD2 assignment by TCRdb is unverifiable without DNA. Germline V gene sequence: CDR1 SGHRS, CDR2 YFSETQ. The length of the CDR3 is 17 residues. The CDR3: CASSRFSGGSTFETQYF.

The V gene is TRBV5-6, the J gene TRBJ1-1; no DNA is available, so the TRBD1 call from TCRdb remains unchecked. Germline assignment: CDR1 SGHDT and CDR2 YYEEEE. This CDR3 has 18 residues. CDR3 amino acids: CASSSDRTGGMRNTEAFF.